This entry lists 25 T cell receptor beta chains sequenced from one sample in a study of brain T cells in children with intractable seizures. Generated by immunoSEQ multiplex PCR, the TCRdb table keeps only in-frame clones and is missing some. The repertoire holds about 80,000 clones, with about 90% as singletons. Sequencing was performed on peripheral blood, taken at surgery. All receptors come from a girl aged 2-10 years with Rasmussen encephalitis and intractable seizures.

In DNA form, the CDR3 reads TGTGCCAGCAGCTTGGCGGTAGGGACTGGAAACACCATATATTTT. Its translation: CASSLAVGTGNTIYF. V usage is TRBV5-6 and J usage is TRBJ1-3; no firm D call. CDR3 size: 15 residues. The germline CDR1 and CDR2 sequences are SGHDT and YYEEEE. V lost 0 bases and J 2 bases, leaving 9 bases between the germline ends.

This clone is a singleton in its sample. The genes are TRBV23-1 and TRBJ1-5, with no clear D. TRBV23-1 is an ORF for which the function is uncertain. The CDR3 is 15 residues long. Trimming pared 7 bases from V and 7 bases from J, leaving 20 bases between. In nucleotides, the CDR3 is TGCGCCAGCAAAGTTTTGAGTCGACGAGGCCAGCCCCAGCATTTT. It encodes CASKVLSRRGQPQHF.

V usage is TRBV19 and J usage is TRBJ2-5; the D gene is possibly TRBD2 (6 bases). V was shortened by 2 bases and J by 2 bases, with 15 bases between the two germline ends. The CDR3 is made up of 16 amino acids. Germline lookup yields CDR1 LNHDA and CDR2 SQIVND (reference sequence). The CDR3 loop is CASSIRGGGAQETQYF. For the CDR3, the DNA is TGTGCCAGTAGTATACGGGGTGGCGGGGCGCAAGAGACCCAGTACTTC.

J is TRBJ1-2 and V is TRBV10-3, with no clear D. The CDR3 runs to 13 residues. Per germline, CDR1 ENHRY and CDR2 SYGVKD. Trimming cost V 0 bases and J 5 bases, with 7 bases left between them. CDR3 in DNA: TGTGCCATCAGTGAGTCGAATGGTTATGGCTACACCTTC. Translated, it gives CAISESNGYGYTF.

V and J are TRBV19 and TRBJ1-2; 7 bases are shared with TRBD1. The CDR3 extends over 15 amino acids. Trimming removed 2 bases from V and 7 bases from J; junction bases left unmatched: 10. Germline CDR1 is LNHDA and CDR2 is SQIVND (reference sequence). The CDR3 reads CASSINLDRAPGYTF. DNA for the CDR3: TGTGCCAGTAGTATAAACCTCGACAGGGCTCCTGGCTACACCTTC.

This sequence joins TRBV27 and TRBJ1-5; possibly TRBD1 for D (5 bases). V was shortened by 3 bases and J by 4 bases, with 10 bases between the two germline ends. The V gene's germline CDR1 is MNHEY and CDR2 SMNVEV (reference sequence). This CDR3 is built from 14 residues. DNA of the CDR3: TGTGCCAGCAGTTTCCAGGGAGGGAATCAGCCCCAGCATTTT. Its translation: CASSFQGGNQPQHF.

This rearrangement joins TRBV19 to TRBJ2-3; unclear D gene. This CDR3 comprises 13 residues. Germline V gene lookup returns CDR1 LNHDA and CDR2 SQIVND (reference sequence). Trimming removed 0 bases from V and 4 bases from J, with 5 bases in between. The CDR3 DNA is TGTGCCAGTAGTATAGACCCGTCAGATACGCAGTATTTT. Its protein product is CASSIDPSDTQYF.

V usage is TRBV7-6 and J usage is TRBJ2-1; D is ambiguous. Germline loops: CDR1 SGHVS, CDR2 FNYEAQ. V lost 4 bases to trimming and J lost 10 bases, with 8 bases between them. This CDR3 has 11 residues. The CDR3 nucleotides read TGTGCCAGCAGCTCCCTAGGGGAGCAGTTCTTC. Protein: CASSSLGEQFF.

The V call is TRBV7-9, the J call TRBJ2-7, with TRBD2 matching 14 bases. This CDR3 is 17 amino acids long. CDR1 and CDR2 (germline): SEHNR, FQNEAQ (reference sequence). Trimming at V came to 1 base and at J to 1 base, leaving 3 bases not matched to a gene. As DNA, the CDR3 is TGTGCCAGCAGCTTAGGGGGACTAGCGGGAGTATCCTACGAGCAGTACTTC. Translating gives CASSLGGLAGVSYEQYF.

The chain has TRBV11-3 and TRBJ2-7; TRBD2 matches 13 bases. The junction had 6 bases not matched to a gene; V was cut back by 1 base and J by 6 bases. CDR3 size: 16 residues. Germline values: CDR1 SGHNT, CDR2 YENEEA. CDR3 residues: CASSLGGLAGESEQYF. DNA of the CDR3: TGTGCCAGCAGCTTAGGCGGACTAGCGGGAGAAAGCGAGCAGTACTTC. The full variable domain, in which reference TRBV11-3 and TRBJ2-7 provide the parts outside the CDR3, is EAGVVQSPRYKIIEKKQPVAFWCNPISGHNTLYWYLQNLGQGPELLIRYENEEAVDDSQLPKDRFSAERLKGVDSTLKIQPAELGDSAVYLCASSLGGLAGESEQYFGPGTRLTVT.

This rearrangement joins TRBV28 to TRBJ1-3; 7 positions agree with TRBD1. After removal of 4 bases from V and 2 bases from J, the junction contained 5 bases not matched to a gene. The CDR3 loop spans 15 amino acids. CDR1 is MDHEN, CDR2 SYDVKM, per germline. CDR3 in amino acids: CASSSNTGAGNTIYF. The CDR3 DNA follows: TGTGCCAGCAGTTCAAACACAGGGGCTGGAAACACCATATATTTT.

This clone occurred once. The gene calls are TRBV28 and TRBJ2-1, with 11 bases fitting TRBD2. The germline CDR1 and CDR2 sequences are MDHEN and SYDVKM. V lost 7 bases, J lost 5 bases, and 4 bases stayed unmatched. The CDR3 has 14 amino acids. The DNA for the CDR3 is TGTGCCAGCATTGGGACTAGCGGAAACAATGAGCAGTTCTTC. This codes for CASIGTSGNNEQFF.

This clone was found once. The chain couples TRBV4-1 to TRBJ1-1; no firm D call. The germline V and J ends were trimmed by 1 base and 5 bases, with 8 bases remaining between them. The CDR3 covers 13 residues. Germline V gene lookup returns CDR1 MGHRA and CDR2 YSYEKL. CDR3 residues: CASSQASATEAFF. The CDR3, as DNA: TGCGCCAGCAGCCAAGCTTCAGCGACTGAAGCTTTCTTT.

CDR3 bases: TGTGCCAGCAGCCCGGGTTTGTTCGCGGAGTTGAACTCCTACAATGAGCAGTTCTTC. Amino acid sequence: CASSPGLFAELNSYNEQFF. The gene calls are TRBV5-4 and TRBJ2-1; D is unclear. The CDR3 sequence is 19 residues long. V was clipped by 4 bases and J by 0 bases, with 23 bases between them. Germline CDR1 is SGHNT and CDR2 is YYREEE (reference sequence).

The chain combines TRBV18 with TRBJ2-3, with unresolved D. CDR1 is KGHSH and CDR2 is LQKENI in the germline V gene. This CDR3 comprises 11 residues. The V end lost 6 bases, the J end lost 3 bases, and 4 bases lay between the germline ends. The CDR3 DNA follows: TGTGCCAGCTCTATGACAGATACGCAGTATTTT. It specifies CASSMTDTQYF. Together with reference TRBV18 and TRBJ2-3, the CDR3 gives the full variable domain: NAGVMQNPRHLVRRRGQEARLRCSPMKGHSHVYWYRQLPEEGLKFMVYLQKENIIDESGMPKERFSAEFPKEGPSILRIQQVVRGDSAAYFCASSMTDTQYFGPGTRLTVL.

The CDR3 sequence: CASSIAGQGPYEQYF. CDR3 nucleotides: TGTGCCAGTAGTATCGCGGGACAGGGCCCCTACGAGCAGTACTTC. The chain has TRBV19 and TRBJ2-7; TRBD1 matches 9 bases. The V gene's germline CDR1 is LNHDA and CDR2 SQIVND (reference sequence). The CDR3 is made up of 15 amino acids. Trimming removed 3 bases from V and 2 bases from J; junction bases left unmatched: 5.

The rearrangement uses TRBV2 and TRBJ2-7; D possibly corresponds to TRBD1 (6 bases). V was cut by 6 bases and J by 2 bases, with 14 bases left in between. Germline V lookup: CDR1 SNHLY, CDR2 FYNNEI. The CDR3 spans 14 residues. CDR3 DNA: TGTGCCAGCAGCGATCAGGGGCTCGCCTACGAGCAGTACTTC. Its translation: CASSDQGLAYEQYF.

V usage is TRBV7-9 and J usage is TRBJ2-7; D possibly corresponds to TRBD2 (7 bases). Trimming cost V 5 bases and J 4 bases, with 15 bases left between them. The V gene's germline CDR1 is SEHNR and CDR2 FQNEAQ (reference sequence). The CDR3 is 14 residues long. CDR3 DNA sequence: TGTGCCAGCAGCGTGGGGGCGGGAGTTTACGAGCAGTACTTC. The encoded protein is CASSVGAGVYEQYF.

The chain uses TRBV18 and TRBJ1-6, with unresolved D. Germline CDR1 KGHSH, CDR2 LQKENI. V was clipped by 2 bases and J by 7 bases, with 15 bases between them. The CDR3 consists of 16 residues. The chain's CDR3 is CASSPEGNPGNSPLHF. DNA of the CDR3: TGTGCCAGCTCACCAGAAGGTAACCCTGGGAATTCACCCCTCCACTTT.

The J gene is TRBJ1-2, the V gene TRBV6-6; 9 nucleotides match TRBD1. This CDR3 spans 13 amino acids. V was clipped by 10 bases and J by 6 bases; unmatched bases: 9. The germline V gene has CDR1 MNHNY and CDR2 SVGAGI (reference sequence). In DNA form, the CDR3 reads TGTGCCACCAACCGGGACAGGGTGGATGGCTACACCTTC. This translates into CATNRDRVDGYTF.

The chain joins TRBV5-6 to TRBJ1-2; TRBD1 matches at 10 bases. The length of the CDR3 is 15 residues. The V and J ends lost 4 bases and 4 bases, in that order; junction bases with no gene match: 7. Germline values: CDR1 SGHDT, CDR2 YYEEEE. The CDR3 region is CASSGRTGGIYGYTF. The CDR3 region has the DNA TGTGCCAGCAGCGGGCGGACAGGGGGTATCTATGGCTACACCTTC.

CDR3: CASSLEGIQYF. CDR3 sequence (DNA): TGTGCCAGCAGCTTAGAAGGCATTCAGTACTTC. This chain uses TRBV7-9 with TRBJ2-4; D is ambiguous. CDR3 length: 11 residues. V shed 1 base and J shed 9 bases, with 4 bases lying between them. Germline V gene data show CDR1 as SEHNR and CDR2 as FQNEAQ (reference sequence).

The V and J genes are TRBV28 and TRBJ2-1; 7 nucleotides agree with TRBD2. The J segment lost 7 bases and the V segment lost 4 bases, leaving 16 bases of the junction unmatched. Germline V gives CDR1 MDHEN, CDR2 SYDVKM. The CDR3 extends over 17 amino acids. The DNA of the CDR3 is TGTGCCAGCAGTTCCTTATCCGGCCGGGGACTACGGAATGAGCAGTTCTTC. Amino acids: CASSSLSGRGLRNEQFF.

The chain links TRBV5-5 to TRBJ2-5, with 7 bases identical to TRBD2. Trimming removed 1 base from V and 4 bases from J; junction bases left unmatched: 7. Germline-derived CDR1 and CDR2 are SGHKS and YYEKEE (reference sequence). This CDR3 region has 15 residues. DNA of the CDR3: TGTGCCAGCAGCTTGATGGCGGGAGCGGGAGAGACCCAGTACTTC. Amino acids: CASSLMAGAGETQYF.

This chain connects TRBV19 to TRBJ2-7; weak D call: TRBD2 (5 bases). Germline V CDR1 and CDR2: LNHDA, SQIVND (reference sequence). The V end was cut by 0 bases, the J end by 2 bases, with 5 bases between. The CDR3 spans 13 residues. CDR3 nucleotides: TGTGCCAGTAGTATAGACGGGGCCTACGAGCAGTACTTC. It specifies CASSIDGAYEQYF.